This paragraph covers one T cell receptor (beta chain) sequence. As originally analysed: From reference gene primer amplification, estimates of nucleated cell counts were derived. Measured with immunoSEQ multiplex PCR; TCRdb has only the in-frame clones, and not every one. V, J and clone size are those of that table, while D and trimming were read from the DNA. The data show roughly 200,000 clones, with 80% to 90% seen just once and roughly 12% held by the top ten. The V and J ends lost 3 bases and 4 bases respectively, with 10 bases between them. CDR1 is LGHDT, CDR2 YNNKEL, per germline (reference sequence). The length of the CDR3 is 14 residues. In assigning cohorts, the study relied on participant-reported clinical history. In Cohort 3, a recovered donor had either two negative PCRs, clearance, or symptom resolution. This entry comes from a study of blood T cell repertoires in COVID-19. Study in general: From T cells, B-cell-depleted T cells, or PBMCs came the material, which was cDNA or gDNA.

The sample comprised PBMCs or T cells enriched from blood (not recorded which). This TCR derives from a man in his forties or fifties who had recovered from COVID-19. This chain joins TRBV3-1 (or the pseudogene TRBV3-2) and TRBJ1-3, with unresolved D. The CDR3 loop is CASSHTGNGNTIYF. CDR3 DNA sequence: TGTGCCAGCAGCCATACGGGGAACGGAAACACCATATATTTT.